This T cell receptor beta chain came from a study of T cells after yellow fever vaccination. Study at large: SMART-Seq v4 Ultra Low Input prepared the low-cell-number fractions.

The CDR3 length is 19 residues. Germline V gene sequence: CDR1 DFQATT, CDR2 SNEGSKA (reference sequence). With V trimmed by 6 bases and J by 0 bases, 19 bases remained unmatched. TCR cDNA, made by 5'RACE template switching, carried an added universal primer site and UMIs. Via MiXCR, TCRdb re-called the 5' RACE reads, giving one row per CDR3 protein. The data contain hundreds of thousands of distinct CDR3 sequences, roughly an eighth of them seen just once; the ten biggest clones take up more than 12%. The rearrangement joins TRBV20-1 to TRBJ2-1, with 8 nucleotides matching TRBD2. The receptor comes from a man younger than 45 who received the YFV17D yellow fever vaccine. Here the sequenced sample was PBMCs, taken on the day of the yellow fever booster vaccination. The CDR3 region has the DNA TGCAGTGCCCCCGTTGTCCTAGCGGGTCAGATCGGCTCCTACAATGAGCAGTTCTTC. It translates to CSAPVVLAGQIGSYNEQFF.